Listed below are T cell receptor beta chains from one sample, sequenced in a study of CD8 T cells in Susac syndrome. TCRdb reanalysed the immunoSEQ multiplex PCR reads using MiXCR and keeps one entry per CDR3 protein. Of fewer than 200,000 distinct CDR3 sequences listed, about 91% are singletons. Material: CD4+ T cells from PBMCs. The receptors shown here come from a human donor with Susac syndrome. The conserved cysteine and the conserved F or W are not part of the CDR3 here.

TRBV20-1	TRBJ1-1	SARDHTVSEAF
TRBV15	TRBJ2-3	ATSRDIGTPTDTQY
TRBV5-8	TRBJ1-2	ASKSRQGGGYT
TRBV20-1	TRBJ1-5	SARLGTNQPQH
TRBV5-6	TRBJ2-1	ASSFGTLRENKQF
TRBV7-9	TRBJ1-1	ASSLGQGEAF
TRBV7-3	TRBJ2-7	ASSPEYPQRTSYEQY
TRBV25-1	TRBJ2-1	ASSESERHNEQF
TRBV27	TRBJ2-5	ASRSSAQETQY
TRBV3-1	TRBJ2-7	ASATGTSGIHEQY
TRBV29-1	TRBJ1-1	SVDGQGGTEAF
TRBV9	TRBJ2-1	ASSHGSSGKYNEQF
TRBV5-1	TRBJ1-4	ASSLGGQGLEKLF
TRBV3-1	TRBJ2-5	ASSQGGGQETQY
TRBV10-2	TRBJ1-5	ASSESTDSNQPQH
TRBV19	TRBJ2-7	ASSTKGTSGSYEQY
TRBV12-3/TRBV12-4	TRBJ1-3	ASSLGQGGIY
TRBV29-1	TRBJ1-2	SVELSEYSYGYT
TRBV4-1	TRBJ1-5	ASSRINSGDQPQH
TRBV6-1	TRBJ2-1	ASRDRAGGPGNEQF
TRBV5-6	TRBJ1-5	ASSMNRVGSNQPQH
TRBV6-5	TRBJ2-7	ASSYFGQEAYEQY
TRBV5-1	TRBJ1-5	ASSLDSSNQPQH
TRBV28	TRBJ2-6	ASSLQTQRSGANVLT
TRBV2	TRBJ1-1	ASSRGENTEAF
TRBV5-1	TRBJ2-3	ASSLAEVDTQY
TRBV20-1	TRBJ2-1	SARGNNEQF
TRBV3-1	TRBJ2-7	ASSQDGSASGSNEQY
TRBV6-5	TRBJ2-7	ASSRAGAGYEQY
TRBV2	TRBJ2-5	ASSPRGGPETQY
TRBV5-1	TRBJ2-7	ASRGGTGGDEQY
TRBV6-5	TRBJ2-3	ASSYKHLDTQY
TRBV10-2	TRBJ1-5	ASSESQSNQPQH
TRBV2	TRBJ2-1	ASQVGDYNEQF
TRBV6-1	TRBJ2-5	ASSEGLGGSQETQY
TRBV6-1	TRBJ2-7	ASSEWDTGYEQY
TRBV9	TRBJ1-1	ASSVEWGASTEAF
TRBV6-2/TRBV6-3	TRBJ1-1	ASSYEAWRTEAF
TRBV7-2	TRBJ2-3	ASSFGLADTQY
TRBV4-1	TRBJ1-3	ASSQDALSGNTIY
TRBV5-1	TRBJ2-3	ASSLGLAGGLSTDTQY
TRBV12-3/TRBV12-4	TRBJ1-2	ASSLGSQGIGGYT
TRBV29-1	TRBJ2-1	SGGDWSNEQF
TRBV12-3/TRBV12-4	TRBJ1-2	ASSPTGLVYGYT
TRBV2	TRBJ2-7	ASSTQGSQY
TRBV6-6	TRBJ1-2	ASRLRQGIFGYT
TRBV12-3/TRBV12-4	TRBJ1-4	ASRQGGLQKLF
TRBV12-3/TRBV12-4	TRBJ2-3	ASKRLAGEDTQY
TRBV19	TRBJ2-1	ASSPQQGDNEQF
TRBV20-1	TRBJ1-5	SARDGSGTGNQPQH
TRBV4-1	TRBJ1-2	ASSQDGPRAYGYT
TRBV18	TRBJ1-5	ASSPRDREYQPQH